This entry features one T cell receptor (beta chain) sequence. The CDR3 sequence is 16 residues long. V lost 4 bases and J 0 bases, leaving 10 bases between the germline ends. CDR1 and CDR2 from the germline V gene are LNHDA and SQIVND (reference sequence). The study drew its donors from healthy HIV-negative adults without recent acute infections or vaccinations. This sample was taken from a study of shared clonotypes between healthy human individuals. Libraries were prepared by immunoSEQ multiplex PCR; TCRdb keeps only in-frame clonotypes and omits some of them. The data hold 2 million to 2.5 million clones, with approximately 95% observed a single time.

The chain recombines TRBV19 with TRBJ1-6; D is uncertain. Material for sequencing was naive CD4+ T cells sorted from blood. Subset given: CD45RA+ positively selected. The source is a man younger than 30 in good health. CDR3 sequence (DNA): TGTGCCAGTAGTAAGGGTCGGAGCTCCTATAATTCACCCCTCCACTTT. Translation gives CASSKGRSSYNSPLHF.